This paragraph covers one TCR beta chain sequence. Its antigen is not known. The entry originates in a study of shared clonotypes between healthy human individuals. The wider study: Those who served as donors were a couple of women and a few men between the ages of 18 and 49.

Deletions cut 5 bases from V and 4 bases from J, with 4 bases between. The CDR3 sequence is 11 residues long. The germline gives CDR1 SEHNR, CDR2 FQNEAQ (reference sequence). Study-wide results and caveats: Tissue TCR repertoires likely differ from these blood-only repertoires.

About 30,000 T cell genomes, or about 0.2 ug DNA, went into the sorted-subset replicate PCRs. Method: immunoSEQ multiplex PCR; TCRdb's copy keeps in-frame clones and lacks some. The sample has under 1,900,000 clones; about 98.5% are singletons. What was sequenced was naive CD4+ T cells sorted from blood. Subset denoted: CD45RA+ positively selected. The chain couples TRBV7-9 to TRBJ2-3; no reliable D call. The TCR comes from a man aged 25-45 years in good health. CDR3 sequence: CASSRPDTQYF. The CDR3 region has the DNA TGTGCCAGCAGCCGGCCAGATACGCAGTATTTT.